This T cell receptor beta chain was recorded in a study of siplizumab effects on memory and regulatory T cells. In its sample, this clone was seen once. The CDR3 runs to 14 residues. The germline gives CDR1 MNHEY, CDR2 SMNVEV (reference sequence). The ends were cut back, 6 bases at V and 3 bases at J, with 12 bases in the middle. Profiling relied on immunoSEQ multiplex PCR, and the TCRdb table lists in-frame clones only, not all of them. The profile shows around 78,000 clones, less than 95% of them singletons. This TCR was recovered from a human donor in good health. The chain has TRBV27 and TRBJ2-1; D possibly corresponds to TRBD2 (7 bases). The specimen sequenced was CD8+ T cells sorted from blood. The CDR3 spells CASRWGGLYNEQFF. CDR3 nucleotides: TGTGCCAGCAGGTGGGGGGGCCTCTACAATGAGCAGTTCTTC.